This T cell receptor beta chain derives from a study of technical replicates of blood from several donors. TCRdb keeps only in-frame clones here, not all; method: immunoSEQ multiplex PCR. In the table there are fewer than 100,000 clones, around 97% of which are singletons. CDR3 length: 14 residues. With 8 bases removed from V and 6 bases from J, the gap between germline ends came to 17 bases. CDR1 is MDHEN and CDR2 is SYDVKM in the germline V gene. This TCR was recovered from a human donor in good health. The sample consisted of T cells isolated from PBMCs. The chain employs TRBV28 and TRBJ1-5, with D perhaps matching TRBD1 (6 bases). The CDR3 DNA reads TGTGCCAGCTGCAGGGGAATTGGAAGTCAGCCCCAGCATTTT. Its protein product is CASCRGIGSQPQHF.